These 12 T cell receptor beta chains were sequenced from one sample in a study of vaccination and CD4 T cells after COVID-19. For these TCRs, the target antigens are not known. Treatment described: roughly 10-day PBMC culture with coronavirus spike peptide pools or control peptides (ViraFEST assay). At the Johns Hopkins FTIC core, DNA taken from cultured CD4+ T cells was sequenced by way of the Oncomine TCR Beta short-read assay. TCRdb itself ran the PCR reads through MiXCR, one entry per CDR3 protein. In the table there are some 19,000 distinct CDR3 sequences, around 45% of which are singletons. Material: CD4+ T cells from blood, cultured in vitro. These TCRs come from a human donor who had recovered from COVID-19.

A few counts support this clonotype. The V and J genes are TRBV2 and TRBJ1-1, with 10 bases fitting TRBD1. V lost 5 bases to trimming and J lost 7 bases; unmatched junction nucleotides: 1. This CDR3 has 12 residues. The V gene's germline CDR1 is SNHLY and CDR2 FYNNEI. The CDR3 DNA reads as TGTGCCAGCAGTCGGGACAGGGGTGAAGCTTTCTTT. It codes for CASSRDRGEAFF.

This clonotype was recorded a few times. The chain carries TRBV7-6 and TRBJ1-2, with D uncertain. V was cut by 3 bases and J by 6 bases, with 11 bases left in between. The CDR3 is 13 residues long. Germline CDR1 is SGHVS and CDR2 is FNYEAQ. CDR3 in amino acids: CASSFTEQDGYTF. CDR3 sequence (DNA): TGTGCCAGCAGCTTTACAGAGCAGGATGGCTACACCTTC.

This clonotype was counted a few times. CDR3 amino acids: CAISDPGQGVGELFF. The CDR3 nucleotides read TGTGCCATCAGTGACCCGGGACAGGGGGTCGGGGAGCTGTTTTTT. The chain couples TRBV10-3 to TRBJ2-2; 11 bases align to TRBD1. The ends lost 3 bases at V and 7 bases at J; junction bases unmatched: 4. The CDR3 totals 15 residues. Germline V gene lookup returns CDR1 ENHRY and CDR2 SYGVKD.

This chain connects TRBV5-1 to TRBJ2-5, with D perhaps TRBD1 (7 bases). V was pared by 4 bases and J by 2 bases, with 15 bases between. Looked up from germline, CDR1 is SGHRS and CDR2 is YFSETQ. This CDR3 region has 15 residues. The chain's CDR3 is CASSGAGGSQETQYF. The CDR3, as DNA: TGCGCCAGCAGCGGGGCAGGGGGGTCACAAGAGACCCAGTACTTC.

This clonotype was counted once. The chain has TRBV5-1 and TRBJ2-5, with D uncertain. Per the germline V gene, CDR1 is SGHRS and CDR2 is YFSETQ. This CDR3 spans 12 amino acids. Between the trimmed V and J ends, which lost 4 bases and 2 bases, there was a span of 6 bases. In nucleotides, the CDR3 is TGCGCCAGCAGCAAATTTCAAGAGACCCAGTACTTC. This sequence encodes CASSKFQETQYF.

In this sample, this clonotype turned up a few times. The J gene is TRBJ2-1, the V gene TRBV6-4; TRBD2 aligns across 9 bases. Trimming at V came to 4 bases and at J to 8 bases, leaving 6 bases not matched to a gene. This CDR3 has 14 residues. Germline V lookup: CDR1 MRHNA, CDR2 SNTAGT. CDR3 in DNA: TGTGCCAGCAGTGGGGCTAGCGGGAACGATGAGCAGTTCTTC. Protein product: CASSGASGNDEQFF.

The chain joins TRBV20-1 to TRBJ1-1, with 8 bases that match TRBD1. CDR3 size: 14 residues. V gave up 5 bases and J gave up 6 bases; unmatched junction bases: 11. In germline, CDR1 is DFQATT, CDR2 SNEGSKA (reference sequence). Here the CDR3 DNA reads TGCAGTGCTGCTCCTTCAGGGGGCTACGCTGAAGCTTTCTTT. Protein sequence: CSAAPSGGYAEAFF.

This clonotype has only a few counts. The genes are TRBV20-1 and TRBJ2-3; 13 bases are a match to TRBD2. The germline gives CDR1 DFQATT, CDR2 SNEGSKA (reference sequence). Trimming at V came to 3 bases and at J to 0 bases, leaving 0 bases not matched to a gene. This CDR3 is 15 amino acids long. CDR3 sequence reads: CSARGLAGSTDTQYF. The CDR3, as DNA: TGCAGTGCTAGGGGACTAGCGGGGAGCACAGATACGCAGTATTTT.

CDR3 protein: CASSLVGGAYNEQFF. In DNA form, the CDR3 reads TGTGCCAGCAGCTTAGTGGGGGGGGCCTACAATGAGCAGTTCTTC. The V and J genes are TRBV7-6 and TRBJ2-1; 7 positions agree with TRBD2. The germline gives CDR1 SGHVS, CDR2 FNYEAQ. This CDR3 is 15 amino acids long. The ends lost 1 base at V and 2 bases at J; junction bases unmatched: 2.

The count of this clonotype is one. The chain couples TRBV5-1 to TRBJ2-5; D is perhaps TRBD2 (5 bases). V shed 1 base and J shed 9 bases, with 13 bases lying between them. The length of the CDR3 is 13 residues. Per the germline V gene, CDR1 is SGHRS and CDR2 is YFSETQ. CDR3 region: CASSLSGRTAQYF. CDR3 nucleotides: TGCGCCAGCAGCTTGTCGGGGAGAACGGCCCAGTACTTC. Looking up the rest from reference TRBV5-1 and TRBJ2-5 gives the full variable domain: KAGVTQTPRYLIKTRGQQVTLSCSPISGHRSVSWYQQTPGQGLQFLFEYFSETQRNKGNFPGRFSGRQFSNSRSEMNVSTLELGDSALYLCASSLSGRTAQYFGPGTRLLVL.

A note on this clonotype: The junction shows a germline mismatch at one end, possibly a read error. This rearrangement joins TRBV6-2 or TRBV6-3 to TRBJ1-1, with a tentative D call TRBD1 (6 bases). CDR3 length equals 12 residues. The germline CDR1 and CDR2 sequences are MNHEY and SVGEGT. CDR3 protein: CASSSGTGGLLF. The CDR3 DNA follows: TGTGCCAGCAGTTCCGGTACCGGGGGGCTTCTCTTT.

This clonotype occurred a few times. V and J are TRBV6-1 and TRBJ1-1; 7 bases are shared with TRBD1. CDR3 size: 13 residues. Germline V CDR1 and CDR2: MNHNS, SASEGT. V lost 6 bases to trimming and J lost 12 bases; unmatched junction nucleotides: 13. For the CDR3, the DNA is TGTGCCAGCAGGCCCCCCCAGGGGGTGCTATCTTTCTTT. Translating gives CASRPPQGVLSFF.